The 18 T cell receptor beta chains given below trace back to one sample, sequenced in a study of T cell responses to AZD1222 COVID-19 vaccine. Profiled with immunoSEQ multiplex PCR; TCRdb holds only in-frame clones, not every one. The table lists 150,000 to 200,000 clones, 94% of them singletons. Material: peripheral blood, obtained on day 0 of AZD1222 vaccination. The source is an adult in good health.

The rearrangement joins TRBV7-2 to TRBJ2-7; no clear D gene. Trimming shortened V by 6 bases and J by 2 bases, and 14 bases separated the two germline ends. This CDR3 has 14 amino acids. The germline CDR1 and CDR2 sequences are SGHTA and FQGNSA. The CDR3 sequence: CASRERARPYEQYF. The DNA for the CDR3 is TGTGCCAGCAGGGAGAGAGCCCGCCCCTACGAGCAGTACTTC.

The V call is TRBV5-4, the J call TRBJ1-3, with TRBD1 matching over 8 bases. In germline, CDR1 is SGHNT, CDR2 YYREEE (reference sequence). The CDR3 length is 16 residues. With 0 bases clipped from V and 4 bases from J, the junction kept 6 bases outside the gene matches. This CDR3 is CASSLGQGAGGNTIYF. The DNA for the CDR3 is TGTGCCAGCAGCTTGGGTCAGGGGGCTGGAGGAAACACCATATATTTT.

This clone showed up just once. The J gene is TRBJ1-1, the V gene TRBV7-9; D gene unclear. The CDR3 sequence is 14 residues long. Trimming took 2 bases from V and 4 from J, leaving 11 bases between them. In germline, CDR1 is SEHNR, CDR2 FQNEAQ (reference sequence). The CDR3 region has the DNA TGTGCCAGCAGCTTATCGGACGGGTTCACTGAAGCTTTCTTT. Translation gives CASSLSDGFTEAFF.

In the case of this clone: Other nucleotide sequences from this sample produce the same CDR3. The chain combines TRBV24-1 with TRBJ2-7; D gene unclear. The V and J ends lost 4 bases and 5 bases respectively, with 5 bases between them. Germline CDR1 KGHDR, CDR2 SFDVKD. The CDR3 runs to 11 residues. The CDR3 is CATSDLDEQYF. The CDR3 DNA is TGTGCCACCAGTGACCTGGACGAGCAGTACTTC.

This chain links TRBV10-3 with TRBJ2-2; D is unclear. V lost 3 bases, J lost 7 bases, and 0 bases lay in between. Germline V gene data show CDR1 as ENHRY and CDR2 as SYGVKD. CDR3 length: 10 residues. The CDR3 sequence is CAISDGELFF. The CDR3, as DNA: TGTGCCATCAGTGACGGGGAGCTGTTTTTT.

The V and J genes are TRBV4-2 and TRBJ2-7; 9 bases match TRBD2. The CDR3 is 17 residues long. Germline CDR1 LGHNA, CDR2 YNFKEQ. Unmatched junction bases numbered 9, after V lost 2 bases and J lost 1 base. The CDR3 nucleotides are TGTGCCAGCAGCCAAATGGCGGGAGGGCCGACTTCCTACGAGCAGTACTTC. Translation gives CASSQMAGGPTSYEQYF.

V gene TRBV28 combines with J gene TRBJ1-6; TRBD1 agrees at 7 bases. CDR1 is MDHEN and CDR2 is SYDVKM in the germline V gene. This CDR3 spans 16 amino acids. Trimming removed 3 bases from V and 10 bases from J; junction bases left unmatched: 12. The CDR3 nucleotides are TGTGCCAGCAGTTTCAAACGACAGGGCGGAGGGTCACCCCTCCACTTT. This gives the protein CASSFKRQGGGSPLHF.

This chain connects TRBV14 to TRBJ2-1; 10 bases agree with TRBD2. Germline assignment: CDR1 SGHDN and CDR2 FVKESK. The CDR3 runs to 16 residues. V shed 4 bases, J shed 0 bases, and the junction held 3 bases outside the gene matches. The CDR3 nucleotides read TGTGCCAGCAGCCTAGGACTAGCGGCCTCCTACAATGAGCAGTTCTTC. Its protein product is CASSLGLAASYNEQFF. Full variable domain (outside the CDR3, taken from reference TRBV14 and TRBJ2-1): EAGVTQFPSHSVIEKGQTVTLRCDPISGHDNLYWYRRVMGKEIKFLLHFVKESKQDESGMPNNRFLAERTGGTYSTLKVQPAELEDSGVYFCASSLGLAASYNEQFFGPGTRLTVL.

The chain couples TRBV27 to TRBJ2-7; the match to TRBD2 covers 7 bases. CDR1 and CDR2 from the germline V gene are MNHEY and SMNVEV (reference sequence). The junction had 4 bases not matched to a gene; V was cut back by 5 bases and J by 3 bases. The CDR3 contains 13 residues. This CDR3 reads CASSTTSDYEQYF. The CDR3 DNA reads as TGTGCCAGCAGTACTACTAGCGACTACGAGCAGTACTTC.

This chain connects TRBV5-1 to TRBJ2-7; D may be TRBD2 (5 bases). V was trimmed by 0 bases and J by 3 bases, leaving 7 bases between them. The CDR3 is 13 residues long. CDR1 is SGHRS, CDR2 YFSETQ, per germline. The CDR3 reads CASSLVRGYEQYF. The CDR3 DNA reads as TGCGCCAGCAGCTTGGTTCGGGGCTACGAGCAGTACTTC.

The CDR3 loop reads CASSVGLSNSPLHF. As DNA, the CDR3 is TGTGCCAGCAGTGTGGGGCTTTCAAATTCACCCCTCCACTTT. This chain links TRBV6-4 with TRBJ1-6, with D possibly being TRBD1 (5 bases). V lost 4 bases, J lost 7 bases, and 11 bases lay in between. In germline, CDR1 is MRHNA, CDR2 SNTAGT. The CDR3 contains 14 residues.

This clone was seen only once. V usage is TRBV20-1 and J usage is TRBJ1-1, with unresolved D. This CDR3 is 12 amino acids long. With 3 bases removed from V and 7 bases from J, the gap between germline ends came to 12 bases. The germline V gene has CDR1 DFQATT and CDR2 SNEGSKA (reference sequence). The CDR3 coding sequence is TGCAGTGCTAGTGATACCCCCCGTGAAGCTTTCTTT. Its protein product is CSASDTPREAFF.

V is TRBV5-6 and J is TRBJ1-2; D may be TRBD1 (5 bases). CDR3 length: 15 amino acids. Between the trimmed V and J ends, which lost 4 bases and 4 bases, there was a span of 17 bases. Germline assignment: CDR1 SGHDT and CDR2 YYEEEE. In DNA form, the CDR3 reads TGTGCCAGCAGCAATTCCGGGACCGTTTCCTATGGCTACACCTTC. Protein product: CASSNSGTVSYGYTF. Based on the CDR3 plus reference TRBV5-6 and TRBJ1-2, the full variable domain is DAGVTQSPTHLIKTRGQQVTLRCSPKSGHDTVSWYQQALGQGPQFIFQYYEEEERQRGNFPDRFSGHQFPNYSSELNVNALLLGDSALYLCASSNSGTVSYGYTFGSGTRLTVV.

The chain combines TRBV11-2 with TRBJ2-7; 9 bases fit TRBD1. Trimming cost V 5 bases and J 3 bases; bases outside gene matches: 5. Germline V gene data show CDR1 as SGHAT and CDR2 as FQNNGV. The CDR3 is made up of 14 amino acids. The CDR3 region has the DNA TGTGCCAGCAGCCCCAGGGACAGGGTCTACGAGCAGTACTTC. The encoded protein is CASSPRDRVYEQYF.

The V gene is TRBV7-2, the J gene TRBJ2-5; 8 bases line up with TRBD1. CDR1 and CDR2 from the germline V gene are SGHTA and FQGNSA. The CDR3 has 15 residues. V lost 1 base to trimming and J lost 1 base; unmatched junction nucleotides: 2. The CDR3 DNA is TGTGCCAGCAGCTTAGTTGACAGGGGCCAAGAGACCCAGTACTTC. Translating it yields CASSLVDRGQETQYF. Complete variable domain (other parts from reference TRBV7-2 and TRBJ2-5): GAGVSQSPSNKVTEKGKDVELRCDPISGHTALYWYRQSLGQGLEFLIYFQGNSAPDKSGLPSDRFSAERTGGSVSTLTIQRTQQEDSAVYLCASSLVDRGQETQYFGPGTRLLVL.

The gene calls are TRBV6-1 and TRBJ2-7; D may correspond to TRBD1 or TRBD2 (6 bases each). CDR1 and CDR2 (germline): MNHNS, SASEGT. The CDR3 consists of 14 residues. Trimming took off 3 bases at V and 2 bases at J, with 11 bases between the two ends. This CDR3 is CASSEGGAPYEQYF. In DNA form, the CDR3 reads TGTGCCAGCAGTGAGGGGGGCGCCCCCTACGAGCAGTACTTC.

The chain has TRBV20-1 and TRBJ2-1; 7 bases fit TRBD2. There are 16 residues in the CDR3. Germline-derived CDR1 and CDR2 are DFQATT and SNEGSKA (reference sequence). V was pared by 3 bases and J by 7 bases, with 15 bases of the junction left unmatched. CDR3 in amino acids: CSASGLAADAVNEQFF. The CDR3 DNA sequence: TGCAGTGCTAGTGGTCTAGCGGCCGACGCGGTTAATGAGCAGTTCTTC.

This chain uses TRBV5-1 with TRBJ1-1; D remains ambiguous. The germline V gene has CDR1 SGHRS and CDR2 YFSETQ. The CDR3 spans 15 residues. V was pared by 4 bases and J by 4 bases, with 17 bases between. The chain's CDR3 is CASSRSTMSGTEAFF. The CDR3 DNA follows: TGCGCCAGCAGCCGATCGACCATGAGTGGCACTGAAGCTTTCTTT.